This T cell receptor beta chain was recorded in a study of tumor and adjacent non-tumor tissue in lung cancer. RNA was extracted from bulk tissue without any cell sorting. With V trimmed by 5 bases and J by 10 bases, 3 bases remained unmatched. The CDR3 has 12 amino acids. Germline V gene lookup returns CDR1 MNHNS and CDR2 SASEGT. TCRbeta libraries were built with three rounds of nested PCR, modified from ARM-PCR. TCRdb redid the calling of the multiplex PCR reads with MiXCR, one entry per CDR3 protein. The table has over 130,000 distinct CDR3 sequences, around 60% seen once; the top ten hold approximately 18%. On this clonotype itself: The CDR3 does not close with the conserved phenylalanine or tryptophan, likely indicating a read error.

Specimen: lung tumor tissue. The sequence was obtained from a man between 60 and 70 years old with small cell lung cancer. This chain uses TRBV6-1 with TRBJ2-1; 9 bases line up with TRBD2. CDR3 amino acids: CASSRLAGEQFI. CDR3 sequence (DNA): TGTGCCAGCAGTCGCCTAGCGGGAGAGCAGTTCATC.